This TCR beta chain was obtained from a study of cytomegalovirus exposure and HLA in healthy donors. Only a few counts were recorded for this clone. Its matching antigen is unknown. PCR amplification relied on 60 Vbeta primers (plus 13 Jbeta primers). Sequencing was performed with immunoSEQ multiplex PCR; in TCRdb, only in-frame clones are kept and a portion is missing. The table has 13,000 to 15,000 clones, about 64% seen once; the top ten hold 17%. With 8 bases removed from V and 3 bases from J, the gap between germline ends came to 13 bases. This CDR3 is built from 13 residues. The V gene's germline CDR1 is MNHEY and CDR2 SVGAGI. Study outcomes and limitations: An Asian-associated ancestry cluster reportedly showed fewer N-insertions than the approximately 700-donor mean in a later analysis. 150 or so TCR beta chains were listed as cytomegalovirus-associated.

This TCR came from a woman in her fifties or sixties in good health and CMV-seropositive. The sequenced sample was PBMCs. The chain employs TRBV6-5 and TRBJ1-1; D call uncertain. In nucleotides, the CDR3 is TGTGCCAGCGGTAGGGAGGTGGACACTGAAGCTTTCTTT. It specifies CASGREVDTEAFF.